The clone carrying this TCR beta chain occurred a few times. The sample comes from a study of T-cell reconstitution after alpha-beta-depleted transplantation in children. Unique molecular identifiers were used in preparing the TCRbeta library. A single record per CDR3 protein comes from TCRdb applying MiXCR to the PCR reads. The profile shows 450,000 to 500,000 distinct CDR3 sequences, 12% of them singletons. After removal of 8 bases from V and 5 bases from J, the junction contained 17 bases not matched to a gene. The CDR3 sequence is 17 residues long. Germline CDR1 SEHNR, CDR2 FQNEAQ (reference sequence).

The rearrangement uses TRBV7-9 and TRBJ2-5, with 10 bases aligning to TRBD1. The source was PBMCs from the stem cell graft donor, collected from the stem cell graft. The TCR comes from a human donor who donated a stem cell graft to a child with combined immunodeficiency. CDR3 nucleotides: TGTGCCAGCTCCCATTCGGGACAGGGGTTGTTCAGGGAGACCCAGTACTTC. Its protein product is CASSHSGQGLFRETQYF.